Below are 18 T cell receptor beta chains sequenced from a single sample in a study of T cell clonality in common variable immunodeficiency. Measured with immunoSEQ multiplex PCR; TCRdb has only the in-frame clones, and not every one. The specimen gives 55,000 to 65,000 clones without singletons; the ten biggest hold roughly 1.7%. The sequencing sample was made of peripheral blood mononuclear cells. The origin of the receptors is a person aged 18-70 years in good health.

This clone was picked up many times. Sequencing ends 3 residues short of the CDR3 end; the germline J gene provides the rest. This rearrangement joins TRBV30 to TRBJ2-1; the D gene is possibly TRBD1 (5 bases). V was shortened by 3 bases and J by 9 bases, with 12 bases between the two germline ends. CDR1 is GTSNPN and CDR2 is SVGIG in the germline V gene (reference sequence). The CDR3 extends over 12 amino acids. The DNA read from the CDR3 is TGTGCCTGGAGGCCGAGAAGGGGTGAG. Translated, it gives CAWRPRRGE. The entire CDR3 is CAWRPRRGEQFF.

There are many counts of this clone. The DNA ends 3 residues before the CDR3 does, and the rest of the CDR3 is filled in from the germline J gene. The rearrangement joins TRBV20-1 to TRBJ1-4, with D possibly TRBD1 on 6 matching bases. V lost 5 bases and J lost 7, with 8 bases in between. The CDR3 extends over 11 amino acids. Germline V gene lookup returns CDR1 DFQATT and CDR2 SNEGSKA (reference sequence). CDR3 DNA (partial): TGCAGTGCTCAACAGGGTGAAAAA. It specifies CSAQQGEK. The CDR3 reads in full as CSAQQGEKLFF.

This clone was seen repeatedly, ten times or more. The read ends 3 residues before the CDR3 terminus; that terminus is restored from the germline J gene. The chain carries TRBV28 and TRBJ2-5; D is possibly TRBD1 (6 bases). This CDR3 is 17 amino acids long. Trimming stripped 5 bases from V and 1 base from J, with 20 bases between. Germline values: CDR1 MDHEN, CDR2 SYDVKM. The sequenced part of the CDR3 DNA is TGTGCCAGCAGTCCCAGAAGGGACACCTCCGTCCAAGAGACC. This translates into CASSPRRDTSVQET. The complete CDR3 reads CASSPRRDTSVQETQYF.

This clone was recorded at least ten times. The CDR3 goes on 3 residues after the read ends, and that part is filled in from the germline J gene. This chain links TRBV6-2 or TRBV6-3 with TRBJ2-1; 15 bases align to TRBD2. This CDR3 has 17 amino acids. CDR1 MNHEY and CDR2 SVGEGT come from the germline V gene. V shed 2 bases, J shed 3 bases, and the junction held 2 bases outside the gene matches. This CDR3 is CASSYRGLAGGYNEQFF. The DNA read from the CDR3 is TGTGCCAGCAGTTACCGGGGACTAGCGGGAGGCTACAATGAG.

This clone was counted at least ten times. The CDR3 is cut off 3 residues early in the read; its end comes from the germline J gene. The chain combines TRBV5-1 with TRBJ2-1, with TRBD2 identical over 11 bases. Per the germline V gene, CDR1 is SGHRS and CDR2 is YFSETQ. CDR3 length equals 18 residues. Trimming took 2 bases from V and 7 from J; bases not matched to a gene: 14. CDR3 sequence: CASSLLAGALPLGNEQFF. CDR3 bases read: TGCGCCAGCAGCTTACTAGCGGGAGCCCTCCCCTTAGGGAATGAG.

This clone has at least ten counts. The read gets to within 3 residues of the CDR3 end, and the germline J gene fills in the rest. The chain couples TRBV14 to TRBJ2-2, with 15 bases that match TRBD2. Germline CDR1 is SGHDN and CDR2 is FVKESK. V shed 5 bases, J shed 3 bases, and the junction held 4 bases outside the gene matches. The CDR3 spans 17 residues. CDR3 DNA (partial): TGTGCCAGCAGCTGGGGACTAGCGGGAGGTTACACCGGGGAG. It is translated as CASSWGLAGGYTGE. In full, the CDR3 reads CASSWGLAGGYTGELFF.

This clone occurred many times. The CDR3 extends 3 residues past the end of the read, so its final part is completed from the germline J gene. The chain has TRBV6-2 or TRBV6-3 and TRBJ2-1, with D perhaps matching TRBD2 (6 bases). The CDR3 runs to 16 residues. The V end was cut by 0 bases, the J end by 4 bases, with 13 bases between. Germline assignment: CDR1 MNHEY and CDR2 SVGEGT. The covered CDR3 bases are TGTGCCAGCAGTTACTCCCTAGCGACCATATACAATGAG. Translated, it gives CASSYSLATIYNE. In full, the CDR3 is CASSYSLATIYNEQFF.

Turning to this clone: The DNA ends 3 residues before the CDR3 does, and the rest of the CDR3 is filled in from the germline J gene. The chain has TRBV5-5 and TRBJ1-4; no clear D. The V gene lost 2 bases and the J gene lost 1 base, with 9 bases spanning the gap. Germline assignment: CDR1 SGHKS and CDR2 YYEKEE (reference sequence). This CDR3 comprises 15 residues. CDR3 DNA (partial): TGTGCCAGCAGCTTTTTTGAGGGAACTAATGAAAAA. As protein: CASSFFEGTNEK. In full, the CDR3 is CASSFFEGTNEKLFF.

This clone has ten or more counts. The CDR3 is cut off 3 residues early in the read; its end comes from the germline J gene. J is TRBJ1-6 and V is TRBV5-1; 7 bases match TRBD1. The ends lost 0 bases at V and 5 bases at J; junction bases unmatched: 11. CDR3 size: 18 residues. CDR1 SGHRS and CDR2 YFSETQ come from the germline V gene. Partial CDR3 DNA: TGCGCCAGCAGCTTGGAAGGTGTCAGGGGGTTGCATAATTCACCC. This sequence encodes CASSLEGVRGLHNSP. The full CDR3 reads CASSLEGVRGLHNSPLHF.

This clone was detected ten times or more. The read terminates 3 residues ahead of where the CDR3 ends, so the germline J gene completes it. V gene TRBV29-1 combines with J gene TRBJ2-3; 10 bases align to TRBD1. The CDR3 covers 15 residues. Losses at the gene ends were 7 bases for V and 2 bases for J; bases not matched to a gene: 9. From germline, CDR1 is SQVTM and CDR2 ANQGSEA. The sequenced CDR3 bases are TGCAGCGGAGGAGGGGGACAGGGGAACACAGATACG. This encodes CSGGGGQGNTDT. The complete CDR3 sequence is CSGGGGQGNTDTQYF.

In this sample, this clone turned up many times. The read terminates 3 residues before the CDR3 end, so the remaining end is supplied by the germline J gene. The chain recombines TRBV18 with TRBJ2-1; TRBD1 aligns across 11 bases. Germline V lookup: CDR1 KGHSH, CDR2 LQKENI. The CDR3 consists of 14 residues. V lost 6 bases to trimming and J lost 6 bases; unmatched junction nucleotides: 4. CDR3 region: CASSPGQGVNEQFF. The CDR3 bases that were read are TGTGCCAGCTCGCCGGGACAGGGGGTCAATGAG. The full variable domain, rest sourced from reference TRBV18 and TRBJ2-1, is NAGVMQNPRHLVRRRGQEARLRCSPMKGHSHVYWYRQLPEEGLKFMVYLQKENIIDESGMPKERFSAEFPKEGPSILRIQQVVRGDSAAYFCASSPGQGVNEQFFGPGTRLTVL.

This clone was picked up many times. The sequenced fragment ends 3 residues before the CDR3 boundary, so the rest is inferred from the germline J gene. This chain connects TRBV5-1 to TRBJ2-5, with 14 bases matching TRBD2. This CDR3 has 15 residues. Germline V lookup: CDR1 SGHRS, CDR2 YFSETQ. Germline trimming cut 4 bases from V and 5 bases from J; bases unmatched to any gene: 4. The CDR3 spells CASSLTSGREETQYF. Partial CDR3 DNA: TGCGCCAGCAGCCTGACTAGCGGGAGGGAGGAGACC.

This clone was seen ten or more times. The sequence runs out 3 residues before the end of the CDR3; the remainder is reconstructed from the germline J gene. V usage is TRBV5-1 and J usage is TRBJ2-2; D is unresolved. Deletions cut 0 bases from V and 3 bases from J, with 9 bases between. The germline gives CDR1 SGHRS, CDR2 YFSETQ. The CDR3 is made up of 15 amino acids. This chain's CDR3 is CASSLGAQDTGELFF. The CDR3 bases that were read are TGCGCCAGCAGCTTGGGGGCCCAGGACACCGGGGAG. Supplemented by reference TRBV5-1 and TRBJ2-2, the full variable domain reads KAGVTQTPRYLIKTRGQQVTLSCSPISGHRSVSWYQQTPGQGLQFLFEYFSETQRNKGNFPGRFSGRQFSNSRSEMNVSTLELGDSALYLCASSLGAQDTGELFFGEGSRLTVL.

This clone was found many times. With the read ending 3 residues before the CDR3 end, the germline J gene is used to fill in that end. This sequence joins TRBV3-1 (or the pseudogene TRBV3-2) and TRBJ2-7, with D tentatively TRBD2 (5 bases). Deletions cut 2 bases from V and 3 bases from J, with 20 bases between. The CDR3 has 17 residues. CDR1 is LGHDT, CDR2 YNNKEL, per germline (reference sequence). CDR3 in amino acids: CASSQRSLANPHYEQYF. CDR3 DNA (partial): TGTGCCAGCAGCCAAAGGTCCCTAGCCAATCCTCACTACGAG.

To note about this clone: The junction and the germline gene differ at one end; a read error may be behind it. The DNA ends 3 residues before the CDR3 does, and the rest of the CDR3 is filled in from the germline J gene. V usage is TRBV18 and J usage is TRBJ2-1; 9 positions match TRBD1. Germline lookup yields CDR1 KGHSH and CDR2 LQKENI. The CDR3 runs 16 residues. CDR3 in amino acids: CASSPHPGQGAAEQFF. The CDR3 DNA, read in part, is TGTGCCAGCTCCCCACACCCGGGACAGGGAGCCGCTGAG.

The sample holds many counts of this clone. CDR3 DNA, as far as it was read: TGCAGTGCTAGAGCCCCTAGCGGCCGCACAGATACG. Its translation is CSARAPSGRTDT. The full CDR3 reads CSARAPSGRTDTQYF. The chain links TRBV20-1 to TRBJ2-3; TRBD2 aligns across 7 bases. The read stops 3 residues short of the end of the CDR3; the missing end is completed from the germline J gene. Germline assignment: CDR1 DFQATT and CDR2 SNEGSKA (reference sequence). V lost 1 base and J lost 1; bases outside the gene matches: 5. This CDR3 is 15 amino acids long.

This clone has ten or more counts. Sequencing ends 3 residues short of the CDR3 end; the germline J gene provides the rest. The rearrangement joins TRBV28 to TRBJ2-1; 9 nucleotides match TRBD2. The length of the CDR3 is 18 residues. Germline CDR1 and CDR2: MDHEN and SYDVKM. V gave up 3 bases and J gave up 8 bases; unmatched junction bases: 17. CDR3 bases read: TGTGCCAGCAGTTTCATAGCCGAGGGCCTAGCGGGATCGGATGAG. The encoded protein is CASSFIAEGLAGSDE. The entire CDR3 is CASSFIAEGLAGSDEQFF.

As concerns this clone: The CDR3 is cut off 3 residues early in the read; its end comes from the germline J gene. This rearrangement joins TRBV7-8 to TRBJ2-3, with 8 nucleotides matching TRBD1. The V and J ends lost 7 bases and 1 base, in that order; junction bases with no gene match: 10. This CDR3 contains 16 residues. Germline values: CDR1 SGHVS, CDR2 FQNEAQ. Incomplete CDR3 DNA: TGTGCCAGCAACCATACAGGGGGTGGAGGCACAGATACG. Translated, it gives CASNHTGGGGTDT. The full-length CDR3 reads as CASNHTGGGGTDTQYF.